This T cell receptor beta chain comes out of a study of blood T cell repertoires in COVID-19. As for the study in general: PBMCs, B-cell-depleted T cells, or T cells were the source of the cDNA or gDNA that made up the material.

This clone occurred once. Using immunoSEQ multiplex PCR, the repertoire was profiled, and TCRdb retains in-frame clones only, with some absent. The table has 80,000 to 90,000 clones, around 86% seen once; the top ten hold about 2.1%. This receptor was identified in a woman in her 70s with acute or convalescent COVID-19. Sequencing input: peripheral blood.

This CDR3 reads CASSQDLEETQYF. The CDR3 DNA reads TGTGCCAGCAGCCAAGATCTAGAAGAGACCCAGTACTTC. The gene calls are TRBV3-1 (or the pseudogene TRBV3-2) and TRBJ2-5; D is unclear. The ends were cut back, 0 bases at V and 3 bases at J, with 5 bases in the middle. Germline V CDR1 and CDR2: LGHDT, YNNKEL (reference sequence). The CDR3 is 13 amino acids.